This TCR beta chain was captured by sequencing in a study of cytomegalovirus exposure and HLA in healthy donors. At the level of the study: Genetic ancestry analysis placed about 76% of the 400 or so donors that were genotyped in the Caucasian-associated cluster.

Study-wide results and limits: HLA alleles showed associations with 15,000 to 20,000 TCR beta sequences in a later analysis, at a 0.05 false discovery rate.

PCR used 60 Vbeta primers and 13 Jbeta primers. Original handling: In a later analysis, about 9.9 million of about 80 million unique beta chains occurred in at least two donors. Measured with immunoSEQ multiplex PCR; TCRdb has only the in-frame clones, and not every one. V, J and clone size reflect that table, while D and trimming were determined from the DNA. The repertoire has roughly 77,000 clones, around 9.1% of them found once; the top ten carry roughly 22%. The CDR3 spans 15 residues. Trimming removed 3 bases at V and 0 bases at J, with 11 bases between. Germline V gives CDR1 LNHNV, CDR2 YYDKDF (reference sequence). Worth noting for this clone: Its target is unknown.

Sample: PBMCs. V is TRBV15 and J is TRBJ1-2, with D perhaps matching TRBD1 (5 bases). The origin of this receptor is a man in his 60s in good health and CMV-seropositive. CDR3 bases: TGTGCCACCAGCAGCCGCCGACAGTCTAACTATGGCTACACCTTC. Translating it yields CATSSRRQSNYGYTF.